This T cell receptor beta chain came from a study of beta chain features in type 1 diabetes. Study-level results: Sequencing of cDNA might inflate the share of cells that strongly express TCR.

All sorted populations exceeded 95% purity. The length of the CDR3 is 13 residues. V lost 11 bases to trimming and J lost 7 bases, with 21 bases between them. The germline V gene encodes CDR1 LGHNA and CDR2 YNFKEQ. The whole isolated RNA underwent reverse transcription, so sequencing captured expressed TCRB transcripts. Assay used: immunoSEQ multiplex PCR; TCRdb lists only in-frame clones, some missing. Found here are hundreds of thousands of clones, around a sixth of them singletons; the top ten hold about 0.087%. For this clone: Its antigen is not identified.

Sequences were obtained from naive CD4+ T cells from blood. This rearrangement joins TRBV4-2 to TRBJ2-7; tentative D call: TRBD1 (5 bases). This clonotype originated in a man younger than 35 in good health. This CDR3 reads CAYRKAYGLEQYF. DNA for the CDR3: TGTGCCTACAGGAAGGCCTATGGGCTGGAGCAGTACTTC.